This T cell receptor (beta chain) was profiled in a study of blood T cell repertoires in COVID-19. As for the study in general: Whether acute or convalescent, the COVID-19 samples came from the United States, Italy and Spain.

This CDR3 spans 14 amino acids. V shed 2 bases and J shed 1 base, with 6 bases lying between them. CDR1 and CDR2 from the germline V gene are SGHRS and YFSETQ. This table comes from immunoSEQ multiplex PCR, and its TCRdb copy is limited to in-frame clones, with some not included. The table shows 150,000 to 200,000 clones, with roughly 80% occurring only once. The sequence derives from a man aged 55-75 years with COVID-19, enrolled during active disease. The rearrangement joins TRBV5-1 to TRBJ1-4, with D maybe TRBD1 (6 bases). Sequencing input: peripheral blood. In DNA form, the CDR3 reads TGCGCCAGCAGCTTACAGGGAACTAATGAAAAACTGTTTTTT. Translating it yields CASSLQGTNEKLFF.